Presented here are 14 T cell receptor beta chains from one specimen sequenced in a study of T-cell memory formation after mild COVID-19. TCRdb used MiXCR to reprocess the 5' RACE reads, holding one entry per CDR3 protein. The table has hundreds of thousands of distinct CDR3 sequences, less than 25% seen once. The sequenced material came from PBMCs or a T cell subset sorted from them (not recorded which). These receptors originate from an adult woman who had mild COVID-19 (a few samples of this study predate the infection). Cell type and time point are not known.

This clonotype was counted between two and nine times. V is TRBV12-3 or TRBV12-4 and J is TRBJ1-1; D not certain. CDR3 size: 13 residues. V lost 5 bases, J lost 7 bases, and 14 bases lay in between. CDR3 amino acids: CASSPPSGIEAFF. CDR3 sequence (DNA): TGTGCCAGCAGTCCTCCCTCGGGGATTGAAGCTTTCTTT.

The V gene is TRBV6-4, the J gene TRBJ1-2; 7 nucleotides match TRBD1. The CDR3 consists of 14 residues. Trimming removed 6 bases from V and 4 bases from J; junction bases left unmatched: 8. In germline, CDR1 is MRHNA, CDR2 SNTAGT. CDR3 in DNA: TGTGCCAGCAGCCAAAACGCAGGGGGCTATGGCTACACCTTC. Translated, it gives CASSQNAGGYGYTF.

This clonotype was counted between two and nine times. This chain uses TRBV15 with TRBJ1-2; D gene unclear. The CDR3 is 14 amino acids. V shed 1 base and J shed 6 bases, with 12 bases lying between them. CDR1 and CDR2 from the germline V gene are LNHNV and YYDKDF (reference sequence). CDR3 region: CATSRALAHDGYTF. CDR3 DNA: TGTGCCACCAGCAGAGCCCTTGCTCACGATGGCTACACCTTC.

There are a few counts of this clonotype. The chain couples TRBV11-2 to TRBJ2-1, with D possibly matching TRBD2 (5 bases). V was cut by 0 bases and J by 4 bases, with 10 bases left in between. The CDR3 has 15 amino acids. Germline V gene sequence: CDR1 SGHAT, CDR2 FQNNGV. CDR3 nucleotide sequence: TGTGCCAGCAGCTTAGAGCAGCGGCCTTACAATGAGCAGTTCTTC. As protein: CASSLEQRPYNEQFF.

The chain is built from TRBV12-3 or TRBV12-4 and TRBJ1-2, with D possibly matching TRBD1 (5 bases). The CDR3 is 14 amino acids. Trimming removed 3 bases from V and 4 bases from J, with 12 bases in between. In nucleotides, the CDR3 is TGTGCCAGCAGTTTTTATTCAGGGACCTATGGCTACACCTTC. Translation gives CASSFYSGTYGYTF.

Only a few counts were recorded for this clonotype. This chain joins TRBV29-1 and TRBJ1-1, with D perhaps TRBD1 (5 bases). Looked up from germline, CDR1 is SQVTM and CDR2 is ANQGSEA. The CDR3 sequence is 13 residues long. V was shortened by 7 bases and J by 4 bases, with 16 bases between the two germline ends. The CDR3 region is CSAVWGSRTEAFF. The CDR3, as DNA: TGCAGCGCTGTTTGGGGGAGTCGCACTGAAGCTTTCTTT.

The V call is TRBV6-2 or TRBV6-3, the J call TRBJ2-1, with 7 bases fitting TRBD1. With V trimmed by 7 bases and J by 6 bases, 6 bases remained unmatched. The germline V gene has CDR1 MNHEY and CDR2 SVGEGT. The CDR3 is made up of 13 amino acids. The CDR3 reads CASNMDRSNEQFF. Here the CDR3 DNA reads TGTGCCAGCAACATGGACAGGTCCAATGAGCAGTTCTTC.

The chain joins TRBV10-3 to TRBJ2-1; weak D call: TRBD2 (7 bases). The CDR3 runs to 15 residues. Germline loops: CDR1 ENHRY, CDR2 SYGVKD. V was pared by 5 bases and J by 2 bases, with 13 bases between. CDR3 residues: CAISSGGPTYNEQFF. In DNA form, the CDR3 reads TGTGCCATCAGTTCCGGGGGGCCAACCTACAATGAGCAGTTCTTC.

This chain links TRBV9 with TRBJ1-2; 10 bases agree with TRBD1. Germline CDR1 and CDR2: SGDLS and YYNGEE. The ends lost 3 bases at V and 5 bases at J; junction bases unmatched: 7. The length of the CDR3 is 15 residues. The CDR3 coding sequence is TGTGCCAGCAGCGCGGGACAGGGGACTGGGTATGGCTACACCTTC. This encodes CASSAGQGTGYGYTF.

The V gene is TRBV7-9, the J gene TRBJ2-1; 10 nucleotides align to TRBD2. The CDR3 has 12 amino acids. The trim removed 0 bases at V and 16 bases at J, leaving 3 bases unmatched. Germline CDR1 SEHNR, CDR2 FQNEAQ (reference sequence). The CDR3 DNA sequence: TGTGCCAGCAGCTTAGCTGGGACTAGCGATTTCTTC. It specifies CASSLAGTSDFF. Using reference TRBV7-9 and TRBJ2-1 for the parts outside the CDR3, the full variable domain is DTGVSQNPRHKITKRGQNVTFRCDPISEHNRLYWYRQTLGQGPEFLTYFQNEAQLEKSRLLSDRFSAERPKGSFSTLEIQRTEQGDSAMYLCASSLAGTSDFFGPGTRLTVL.

This clonotype came up a few times. CDR3: CASSIRLAATYEQYF. CDR3 nucleotides: TGTGCCAGCTCCATTAGGCTAGCGGCCACCTACGAGCAGTACTTC. This chain links TRBV18 with TRBJ2-7, with 7 bases aligning to TRBD2. This CDR3 region has 15 residues. CDR1 and CDR2 (germline): KGHSH, LQKENI. Trimming cost V 6 bases and J 2 bases; bases outside gene matches: 10.

This chain joins TRBV7-2 and TRBJ2-2; 9 nucleotides agree with TRBD2. The CDR3 runs 16 residues. The V gene's germline CDR1 is SGHTA and CDR2 FQGNSA. J lost 0 bases, V lost 6 bases, and 5 bases had no gene match. DNA of the CDR3: TGTGCCAGCAGTCTGATAGCGGGAGCGAACACCGGGGAGCTGTTTTTT. Translated, it gives CASSLIAGANTGELFF.

J is TRBJ2-5 and V is TRBV28; TRBD2 matches at 7 bases. This CDR3 is 15 amino acids long. Germline values: CDR1 MDHEN, CDR2 SYDVKM. V was pared by 5 bases and J by 4 bases, with 10 bases of the junction left unmatched. The chain's CDR3 is CASSGGSGEGETQYF. The DNA for the CDR3 is TGTGCCAGCAGTGGGGGGAGCGGGGAGGGAGAGACCCAGTACTTC.

V and J are TRBV15 and TRBJ1-5; D is possibly TRBD1 (6 bases). CDR1 and CDR2 from the germline V gene are LNHNV and YYDKDF (reference sequence). Trimming left V 0 bases short and J 9 bases short, with 12 bases between. The length of the CDR3 is 14 residues. The DNA of the CDR3 is TGTGCCACCAGCAGAGAACAGGGCTCGGGGCCCCAGCATTTT. This sequence encodes CATSREQGSGPQHF. Looking up the rest from reference TRBV15 and TRBJ1-5 gives the full variable domain: DAMVIQNPRYQVTQFGKPVTLSCSQTLNHNVMYWYQQKSSQAPKLLFHYYDKDFNNEADTPDNFQSRRPNTSFCFLDIRSPGLGDTAMYLCATSREQGSGPQHFGDGTRLSIL.